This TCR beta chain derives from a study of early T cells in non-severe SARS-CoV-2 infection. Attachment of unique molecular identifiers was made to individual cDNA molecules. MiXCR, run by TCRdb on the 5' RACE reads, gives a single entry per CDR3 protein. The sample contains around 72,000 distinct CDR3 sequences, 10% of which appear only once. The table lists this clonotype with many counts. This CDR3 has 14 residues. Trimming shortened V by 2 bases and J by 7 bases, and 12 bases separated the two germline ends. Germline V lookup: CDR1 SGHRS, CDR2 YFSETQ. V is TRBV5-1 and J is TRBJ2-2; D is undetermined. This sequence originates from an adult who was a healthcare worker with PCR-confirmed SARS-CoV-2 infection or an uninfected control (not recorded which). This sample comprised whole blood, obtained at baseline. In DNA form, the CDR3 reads TGCGCCAGCAGCTTTCTCCTGGCGGACGGGGAGCTGTTTTTT. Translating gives CASSFLLADGELFF.